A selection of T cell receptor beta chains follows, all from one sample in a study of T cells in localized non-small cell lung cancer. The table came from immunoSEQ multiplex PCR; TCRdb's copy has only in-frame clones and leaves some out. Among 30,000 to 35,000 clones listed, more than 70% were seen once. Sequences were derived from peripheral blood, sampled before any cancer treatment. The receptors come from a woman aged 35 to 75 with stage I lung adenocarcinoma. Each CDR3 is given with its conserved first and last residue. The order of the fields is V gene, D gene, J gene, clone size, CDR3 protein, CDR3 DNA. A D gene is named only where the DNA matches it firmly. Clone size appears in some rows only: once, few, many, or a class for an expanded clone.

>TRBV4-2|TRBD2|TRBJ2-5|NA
CASSQLGVVASGYQETQYF
TGTGCCAGCAGCCAACTAGGGGTGGTGGCTAGCGGGTACCAAGAGACCCAGTACTTC
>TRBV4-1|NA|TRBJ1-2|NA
CASSQDNKGNYGYTF
TGCGCCAGCAGCCAAGATAACAAGGGGAACTATGGCTACACCTTC
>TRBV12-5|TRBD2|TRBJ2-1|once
CASGLVGGDEQFF
TGTGCTAGTGGTTTGGTCGGGGGGGATGAGCAGTTCTTC
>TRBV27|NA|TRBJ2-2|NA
CASRPFSGSNTGELFF
TGTGCCAGCAGACCCTTTTCAGGGTCTAACACCGGGGAGCTGTTTTTT
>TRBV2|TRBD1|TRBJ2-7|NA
CASSPALGQYEQYF
TGTGCCAGCAGTCCAGCCCTGGGACAGTACGAGCAGTACTTC
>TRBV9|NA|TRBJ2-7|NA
CASSVGSGDPYEQYF
TGTGCCAGCAGCGTAGGTTCAGGGGACCCCTACGAGCAGTACTTC
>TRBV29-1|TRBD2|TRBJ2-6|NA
CSVIGPGGTSSGANVLTF
TGCAGCGTTATAGGCCCGGGGGGAACCTCCTCTGGGGCCAACGTCCTGACTTTC
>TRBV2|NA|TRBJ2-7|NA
CASSVEVTYEQYF
TGTGCCAGCAGTGTTGAGGTCACCTACGAGCAGTACTTC
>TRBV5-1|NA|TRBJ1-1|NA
CASSLWSADTEAFF
TGCGCCAGCAGCTTGTGGTCGGCTGACACTGAAGCTTTCTTT
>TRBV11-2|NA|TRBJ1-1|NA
CASAGRNREAFF
TGTGCCAGCGCAGGGAGAAATCGCGAAGCTTTCTTT
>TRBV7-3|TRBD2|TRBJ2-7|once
CASSLSGTSYEQYF
TGTGCCAGCAGCTTATCGGGGACTAGCTACGAGCAGTACTTC
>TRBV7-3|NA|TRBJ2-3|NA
CASSLTLRGLTDTQYF
TGTGCCAGCAGCTTAACGCTCCGGGGGCTCACAGATACGCAGTATTTT
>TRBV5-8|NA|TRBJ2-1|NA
CASSKTVVGEQFF
TGTGCCAGCAGCAAGACAGTTGTGGGTGAGCAGTTCTTC
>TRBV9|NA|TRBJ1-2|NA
CASSVGTANYGYTF
TGTGCCAGCAGCGTAGGGACAGCTAACTATGGCTACACCTTC
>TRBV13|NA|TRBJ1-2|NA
CASSPRWGTLLDGYTF
TGTGCCAGCAGCCCCCGGTGGGGCACCCTCTTGGATGGCTACACCTTC
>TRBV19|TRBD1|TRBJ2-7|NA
CASSMDRRPEPYEQYF
TGTGCCAGTAGTATGGACAGGCGTCCCGAGCCGTACGAGCAGTACTTC
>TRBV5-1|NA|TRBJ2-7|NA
CASSLYTHEQYF
TGCGCCAGCAGCTTGTATACCCACGAGCAGTACTTC